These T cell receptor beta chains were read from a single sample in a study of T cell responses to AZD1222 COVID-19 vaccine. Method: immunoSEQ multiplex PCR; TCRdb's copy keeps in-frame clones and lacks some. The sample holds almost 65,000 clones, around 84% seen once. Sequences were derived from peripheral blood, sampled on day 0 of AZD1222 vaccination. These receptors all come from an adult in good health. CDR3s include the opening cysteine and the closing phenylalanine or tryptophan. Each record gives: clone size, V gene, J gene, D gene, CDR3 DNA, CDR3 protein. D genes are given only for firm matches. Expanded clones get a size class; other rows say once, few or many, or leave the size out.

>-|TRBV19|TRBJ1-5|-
TGTGCCAGTAGTATGGGGCCCGCTAATCAGCCCCAGCATTTT
CASSMGPANQPQHF
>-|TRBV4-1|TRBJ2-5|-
TGCGCCAGCAGCCCAGGATACCAAGAGACCCAGTACTTC
CASSPGYQETQYF
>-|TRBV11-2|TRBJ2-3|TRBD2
TGTGCCAGCAGCCGGGGGGAGGGTAGCGGGGCCCGCACAGATACGCAGTATTTT
CASSRGEGSGARTDTQYF
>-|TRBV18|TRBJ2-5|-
TGTGCCAGCTCACCCAGGGGCGGCGAGACCCAGTACTTC
CASSPRGGETQYF
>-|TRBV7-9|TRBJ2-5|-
TGTGCCAGCAGCTCAGAGGAGACCCAGTACTTC
CASSSEETQYF
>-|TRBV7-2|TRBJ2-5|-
TGTGCCAGTGGAGCCGGGATAGAAGAGACCCAGTACTTC
CASGAGIEETQYF
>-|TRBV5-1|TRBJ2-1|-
TGCGCCAGCAGCTTGGAGTATTCCTGGATCGGGAATGAGCAGTTCTTC
CASSLEYSWIGNEQFF
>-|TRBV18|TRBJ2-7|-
TGTGCCAGCTCAAGGACAGTCTATGAGCAGTACTTC
CASSRTVYEQYF
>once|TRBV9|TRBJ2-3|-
TGTGCCAGCAGCGTAGTTGGGCGGGGACCAGATACGCAGTATTTT
CASSVVGRGPDTQYF
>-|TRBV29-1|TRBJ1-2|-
TGCAGCGTTGATACAGATCTGATCACCTTC
CSVDTDLITF
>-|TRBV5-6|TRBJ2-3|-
TGTGCCAGCAGCCCCTCTATTGACGGGGATACGCAGTATTTT
CASSPSIDGDTQYF
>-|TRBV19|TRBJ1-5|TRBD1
TGTGCCAGTAGGGACAGGGACCTTAGCAATCAGCCCCAGCATTTT
CASRDRDLSNQPQHF
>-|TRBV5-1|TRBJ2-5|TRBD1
TGCGCCAGCAGTATACAGGGGGAGACCCAGTACTTC
CASSIQGETQYF
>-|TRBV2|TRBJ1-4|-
TGTGCCAGCAGCGCCGACAGAGTTAATGAAAAACTGTTTTTT
CASSADRVNEKLFF
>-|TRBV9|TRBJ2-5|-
TGTGCCAGCAGCTTGGGGACATCGAAAGAGACCCAGTACTTC
CASSLGTSKETQYF
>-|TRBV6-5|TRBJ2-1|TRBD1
TGTGCCAGCGCCCGGACAGGGTATCATCAGGATGAGCAGTTCTTC
CASARTGYHQDEQFF
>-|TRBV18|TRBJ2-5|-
TGTGCCAGCTCATTCCAAGAGACCCAGTACTTC
CASSFQETQYF
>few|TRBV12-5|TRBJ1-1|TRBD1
TGTGCTAGTGGTTTTCATTCCGGGACAGGGGGCGCGGGGAACACTGAAGCTTTCTTT
CASGFHSGTGGAGNTEAFF
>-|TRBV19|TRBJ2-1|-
TGTGCCAGTAGTATAATTTCCACAGGGCCCAGCTCCTACAATGAGCAGTTCTTC
CASSIISTGPSSYNEQFF
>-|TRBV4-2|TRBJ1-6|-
TGTGCCAGCAGCCATTCGGGGGGGAATTCACCCCTCCACTTT
CASSHSGGNSPLHF
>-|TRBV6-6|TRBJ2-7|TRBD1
TGTGCCAGCAGTCGAAGAGGGACAGGGGATTTACCCTACGAGCAGTACTTC
CASSRRGTGDLPYEQYF
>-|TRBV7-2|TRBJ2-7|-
TGTGCCAGCAGCCCCACCGGACAGTACGAGCAGTACTTC
CASSPTGQYEQYF
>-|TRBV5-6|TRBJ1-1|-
TGTGCCAGCAGGGTACAGGGTTATAACACTGAAGCTTTCTTT
CASRVQGYNTEAFF
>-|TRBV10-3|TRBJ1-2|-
TGTGCCATCAGTGAGCAGGGAGTCTATGGCTACACCTTC
CAISEQGVYGYTF
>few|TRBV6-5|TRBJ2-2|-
TGTGCCAGCAAACTTGGGGGACGGAACACCGGGGAGCTGTTTTTT
CASKLGGRNTGELFF
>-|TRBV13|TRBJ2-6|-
TGTGCCAGCAGGGCTGGGGCCAACGTCCTGACTTTC
CASRAGANVLTF
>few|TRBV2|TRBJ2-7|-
TGTGCCAGCAAAGCAATAGCGCGAGAGATTTACGAGCAGTACTTC
CASKAIAREIYEQYF
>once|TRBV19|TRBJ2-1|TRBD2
TGTGCCAGTAGTATCGGACTAGCGGGGGGCAGGGGGCAGTTCTTC
CASSIGLAGGRGQFF
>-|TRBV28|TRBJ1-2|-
TGTGCCAGCAGTCGGGTCTACGGCTACACCTTC
CASSRVYGYTF
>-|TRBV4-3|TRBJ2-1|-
TGCGCCAGCAGCCAAGGAGGGTTTAATGAGCAGTTCTTC
CASSQGGFNEQFF
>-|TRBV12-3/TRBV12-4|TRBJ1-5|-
TGTGCCAGCAGTTTAAATAGCAATCAGCCCCAGCATTTT
CASSLNSNQPQHF
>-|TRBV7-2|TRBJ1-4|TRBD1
TGTGCCAGCAGCCGGACAGGGGGGAGGGCCTGGGAAAAACTGTTTTTT
CASSRTGGRAWEKLFF
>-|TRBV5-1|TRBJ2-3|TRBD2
TGCGCCAGCAGCCCGGGGGGTGGCGGGGGCACAGATACGCAGTATTTT
CASSPGGGGGTDTQYF
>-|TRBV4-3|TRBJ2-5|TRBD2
TGCGCCAGCAGCCAGTCCACTAGCGGGGGGGGACAAGAGACCCAGTACTTC
CASSQSTSGGGQETQYF
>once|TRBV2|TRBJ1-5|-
TGTGCCAGCAGTACTTTTAGCAATCAGCCCCAGCATTTT
CASSTFSNQPQHF
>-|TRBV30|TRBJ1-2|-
TGTGCCTGGAACCAGGGACGAAACTCTTACTATGGCTACACCTTC
CAWNQGRNSYYGYTF
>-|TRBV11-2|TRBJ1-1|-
TGTGCCAGCTCCGAGGATCCGAACACTGAAGCTTTCTTT
CASSEDPNTEAFF
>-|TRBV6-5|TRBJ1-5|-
TGTGCCAGCAGTCCTCAGGGGTTCGGTCAGCCCCAGCATTTT
CASSPQGFGQPQHF
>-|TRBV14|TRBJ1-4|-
TGTGCCAGCAGCCATTGGGGCGCAACTAATGAAAAACTGTTTTTT
CASSHWGATNEKLFF
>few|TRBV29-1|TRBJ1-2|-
TGCAGCGTTACGGTCAGGGGCATTTCCTATGGCTACACCTTC
CSVTVRGISYGYTF
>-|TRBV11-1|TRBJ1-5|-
TGTGCCAGCAGCTTATCCCCACTTCAGCCCCAGCATTTT
CASSLSPLQPQHF
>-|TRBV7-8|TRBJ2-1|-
TGTGCCAGCAGCTTACCGAATGAGCAGTTCTTC
CASSLPNEQFF
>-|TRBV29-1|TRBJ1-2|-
TGCAGCGTCGCAGGGATCTTTAACTATGGCTACACCTTC
CSVAGIFNYGYTF
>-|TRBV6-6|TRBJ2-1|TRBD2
TGTGCCAGCAGACTCACTAGCGGGGGGGTATACAATGAGCAGTTCTTC
CASRLTSGGVYNEQFF
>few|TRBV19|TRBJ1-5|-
TGTGCCAGTAGTGTAACAGGGTCCTACTATAGCAATCAGCCCCAGCATTTT
CASSVTGSYYSNQPQHF
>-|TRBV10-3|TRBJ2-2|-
TGTGCCATCAGTGAGTCGAAGGGGAAGGCCGGGGAGCTGTTTTTT
CAISESKGKAGELFF
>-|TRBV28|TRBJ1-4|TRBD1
TGTGCCAGCAACGGGGACAGGGAGTCAACTAATGAAAAACTGTTTTTT
CASNGDRESTNEKLFF
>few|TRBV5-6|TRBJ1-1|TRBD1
TGTGCCAGCAGCTTCGGAACAGGGGGCACTGAAGCTTTCTTT
CASSFGTGGTEAFF
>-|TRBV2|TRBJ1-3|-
TGTGCCAGCAGTGAAGGCGGCCGGGCGGGCGGAAACACCATATATTTT
CASSEGGRAGGNTIYF
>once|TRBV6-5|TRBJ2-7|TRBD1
TGTGCCAGCAGTTACTACCAGGGGGCCTACGAGCAGTACTTC
CASSYYQGAYEQYF
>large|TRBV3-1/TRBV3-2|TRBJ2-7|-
TGTGCCAGCAGCCAAGTGGTAGGGTTCCACGAGCAGTACTTC
CASSQVVGFHEQYF
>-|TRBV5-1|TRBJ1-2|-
TGCGCCAGCAGCTTGATTGAGGGGACGGACTATGGCTACACCTTC
CASSLIEGTDYGYTF
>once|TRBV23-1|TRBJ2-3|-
TGCGCCAGCAGTCAATCCGCATCCACAGATACGCAGTATTTT
CASSQSASTDTQYF
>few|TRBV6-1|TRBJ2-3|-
TGTGCCAGCAGTGAAGCGTACTCCACAGATACGCAGTATTTT
CASSEAYSTDTQYF
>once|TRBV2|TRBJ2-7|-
TGTGCCAGCAGTGAAAGGGGGGGGCGGTTGGAGCAGTACTTC
CASSERGGRLEQYF
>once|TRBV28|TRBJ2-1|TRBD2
TGTGCCACCCGGAGGACTAGCGGGGGCCGGGATGAGCAGTTCTTC
CATRRTSGGRDEQFF
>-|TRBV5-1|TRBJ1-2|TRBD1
TGCGCCAGCAGCCTACGGGGGGACAGGGGAGGTGGCTACACCTTC
CASSLRGDRGGGYTF
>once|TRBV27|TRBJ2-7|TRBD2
TGTGCCAGCAGCCCTACTAGCGGGGGTTACGAGCAGTACTTC
CASSPTSGGYEQYF
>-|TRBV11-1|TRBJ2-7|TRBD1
TGTGCCAGCAGCGCAGGACAGGGAACCTACGAGCAGTACTTC
CASSAGQGTYEQYF
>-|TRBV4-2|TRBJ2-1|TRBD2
TGTGCCAGCTCGGCGGGGGGGCCATCCTACAATGAGCAGTTCTTC
CASSAGGPSYNEQFF